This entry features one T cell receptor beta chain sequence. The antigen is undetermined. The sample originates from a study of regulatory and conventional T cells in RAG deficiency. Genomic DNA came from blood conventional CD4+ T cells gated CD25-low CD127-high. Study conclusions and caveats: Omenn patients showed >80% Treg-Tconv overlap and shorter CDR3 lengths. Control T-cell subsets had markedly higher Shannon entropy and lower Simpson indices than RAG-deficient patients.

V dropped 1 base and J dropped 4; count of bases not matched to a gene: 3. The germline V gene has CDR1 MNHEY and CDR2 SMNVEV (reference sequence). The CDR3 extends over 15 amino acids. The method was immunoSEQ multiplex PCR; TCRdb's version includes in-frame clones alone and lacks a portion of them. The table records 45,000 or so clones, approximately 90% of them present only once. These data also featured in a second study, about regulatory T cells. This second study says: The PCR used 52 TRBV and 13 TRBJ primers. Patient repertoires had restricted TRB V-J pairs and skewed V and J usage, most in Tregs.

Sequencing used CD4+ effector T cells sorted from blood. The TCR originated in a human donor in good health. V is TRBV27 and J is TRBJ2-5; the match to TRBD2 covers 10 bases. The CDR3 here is CASSLLSGGAETQYF. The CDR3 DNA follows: TGTGCCAGCAGTTTATTGAGCGGGGGGGCAGAGACCCAGTACTTC.